The next 27 T cell receptor beta chains were all read from a single sample in a study of shared clonotypes between healthy human individuals. Generated by immunoSEQ multiplex PCR, the TCRdb table keeps only in-frame clones and is missing some. Of over a million clones listed, around 78% are singletons. Sequenced input: memory CD4+ T cells from PBMCs. Subset in this sample: CD45RA-negative fraction. These receptors all stem from a man aged 18 to 30 in good health. Some clones in this sample may be carry-over from other donors' samples.

This chain's CDR3 is CASSLTDRVEQYF. CDR3 sequence (DNA): TGTGCCAGCAGTTTAACCGACAGGGTCGAGCAGTACTTC. The chain links TRBV28 to TRBJ2-5, with 7 bases matching TRBD1. The DNA end favors TRBJ2-7, so the J call may be wrong. The CDR3 extends over 13 amino acids. Germline CDR1 MDHEN, CDR2 SYDVKM.

Here the CDR3 DNA reads TGTGCCAGCAGTTTAGGTTTGCAGGGACAAGAGACCCAGTACTTC. Its protein product is CASSLGLQGQETQYF. This chain joins TRBV28 and TRBJ2-5; D perhaps matches TRBD1 (5 bases). Trimming removed 2 bases at V and 2 bases at J, with 12 bases between. This CDR3 comprises 15 residues. Germline values: CDR1 MDHEN, CDR2 SYDVKM.

The chain employs TRBV2 and TRBJ1-5; D gene uncertain. CDR1 SNHLY and CDR2 FYNNEI come from the germline V gene. The CDR3 totals 16 residues. V dropped 5 bases and J dropped 2 bases, with 16 bases sitting between them. DNA for the CDR3: TGTGCCAGCAGTTTTAAGACCATAGCTGGCAATCAGCCCCAGCATTTT. Protein product: CASSFKTIAGNQPQHF.

V gene TRBV5-8 combines with J gene TRBJ2-1; 8 nucleotides align to TRBD1. CDR1 is SGHTS and CDR2 is YDEGEE in the germline V gene. The V and J ends lost 4 bases and 0 bases, in that order; junction bases with no gene match: 3. The CDR3 length is 15 residues. As DNA, the CDR3 is TGTGCCAGCAGCCCCACAGGGGGCTCCTACAATGAGCAGTTCTTC. This sequence encodes CASSPTGGSYNEQFF.

This clone was observed once. V and J are TRBV6-1 and TRBJ1-2; D call uncertain. Trimming pared 4 bases from V and 5 bases from J, leaving 11 bases between. CDR3 length: 13 residues. The germline V gene has CDR1 MNHNS and CDR2 SASEGT. The CDR3 DNA reads as TGTGCCAGCAGTGTAGGAAACAGATATGGCTACACCTTC. This gives the protein CASSVGNRYGYTF.

This clone came up once. This clone may be a read error of a much larger clone one base away. The V call is TRBV2, the J call TRBJ2-2; D is ambiguous. This CDR3 is 14 amino acids long. Germline loops: CDR1 SNHLY, CDR2 FYNNEI. V was shortened by 5 bases and J by 1 base, with 8 bases between the two germline ends. CDR3 region: CASSFRLNTGELFF. CDR3 in DNA: TGTGCCAGCAGTTTTAGACTGAACACCGGGGAGCTGTTTTTT.

The chain combines TRBV12-5 with TRBJ2-1; TRBD2 matches 11 bases. There are 16 residues in the CDR3. CDR1 and CDR2 from the germline V gene are LGHNT and FRNRAP. V dropped 4 bases and J dropped 7; count of bases not matched to a gene: 9. The CDR3 reads CASGYDSGRAGNEQFF. The CDR3 nucleotides are TGTGCTAGTGGTTACGATAGCGGGAGGGCCGGAAATGAGCAGTTCTTC.

The chain combines TRBV9 with TRBJ2-2; 7 bases are a match to TRBD2. The CDR3 is made up of 16 amino acids. Trimming removed 0 bases from V and 7 bases from J; junction bases left unmatched: 9. Germline assignment: CDR1 SGDLS and CDR2 YYNGEE. The CDR3 here is CASSVEAGAGSGELFF. The CDR3 nucleotides read TGTGCCAGCAGCGTAGAGGCGGGAGCAGGCAGCGGGGAGCTGTTTTTT.

The V call is TRBV6-6, the J call TRBJ1-1, with no clear D. V was pared by 6 bases and J by 0 bases, with 14 bases between. The germline gives CDR1 MNHNY, CDR2 SVGAGI (reference sequence). The CDR3 contains 15 residues. The CDR3 sequence: CASSQTRRMNTEAFF. Here the CDR3 DNA reads TGTGCCAGCAGCCAAACCAGGAGAATGAACACTGAAGCTTTCTTT.

This chain links TRBV30 with TRBJ2-2; D gene uncertain. The germline V gene has CDR1 GTSNPN and CDR2 SVGIG (reference sequence). Trimming took 3 bases from V and 2 from J, leaving 4 bases between them. The CDR3 length is 12 residues. In nucleotides, the CDR3 is TGTGCCTGGAGCCACAACACCGGGGAGCTGTTTTTT. Protein product: CAWSHNTGELFF.

This clone was counted at least ten times. The sample contains more than one DNA sequence encoding this CDR3. V and J are TRBV6-1 and TRBJ1-1, with unresolved D. Looked up from germline, CDR1 is MNHNS and CDR2 is SASEGT. Between the trimmed V and J ends, which lost 0 bases and 6 bases, there was a span of 5 bases. CDR3 length: 12 amino acids. Written as DNA, the CDR3 is TGTGCCAGCAGTGAAGCGATAGCTGAAGCTTTCTTT. The encoded protein is CASSEAIAEAFF.

There are a few counts of this clone. V usage is TRBV16 and J usage is TRBJ1-5; D gene unclear. This CDR3 comprises 15 residues. The V gene lost 2 bases and the J gene lost 3 bases, with 11 bases spanning the gap. CDR1 KGHSY and CDR2 FQNENV come from the germline V gene. DNA for the CDR3: TGTGCCAGCAGCCAACGAGGCGTTGCCAATCAGCCCCAGCATTTT. Its protein is CASSQRGVANQPQHF.

The CDR3 nucleotides are TGTGCCAGCAGTTCGCAAGTACCTTCATACGAAAAACTGTTTTTT. Translated, it gives CASSSQVPSYEKLFF. The V gene is TRBV2, the J gene TRBJ1-4, with D unclear. With 5 bases removed from V and 8 bases from J, the gap between germline ends came to 18 bases. The germline gives CDR1 SNHLY, CDR2 FYNNEI. The CDR3 is made up of 15 amino acids. The full variable domain, its missing parts supplied by reference TRBV2 and TRBJ1-4, is EPEVTQTPSHQVTQMGQEVILRCVPISNHLYFYWYRQILGQKVEFLVSFYNNEISEKSEIFDDQFSVERPDGSNFTLKIRSTKLEDSAMYFCASSSQVPSYEKLFFGSGTQLSVL.

The chain employs TRBV5-4 and TRBJ2-7; the D gene is possibly TRBD2 (7 bases). The CDR3 has 14 amino acids. The V end lost 6 bases, the J end lost 5 bases, and 18 bases lay between the germline ends. Germline CDR1 SGHNT, CDR2 YYREEE (reference sequence). CDR3 amino acids: CASTLGGGDNEQYF. CDR3 coding DNA: TGTGCCAGCACCCTTGGGGGAGGGGACAACGAGCAGTACTTC.

This sequence joins TRBV28 and TRBJ2-5; 11 bases are shared with TRBD2. CDR1 and CDR2 (germline): MDHEN, SYDVKM. The length of the CDR3 is 16 residues. V shed 8 bases and J 5 bases; nucleotides not matched to a gene: 13. CDR3 in amino acids: CASSLAGGPEGETQYF. In nucleotides, the CDR3 is TGTGCCAGCTCCTTAGCGGGAGGGCCCGAGGGGGAGACCCAGTACTTC.

The chain couples TRBV29-1 to TRBJ1-2; perhaps TRBD1 as D (5 bases). The CDR3 runs to 13 residues. Germline V gene data show CDR1 as SQVTM and CDR2 as ANQGSEA. With 7 bases removed from V and 4 bases from J, the gap between germline ends came to 16 bases. CDR3 nucleotides: TGCAGCGCCCAAGCAGGTACAGGCTATGGCTACACCTTC. Its protein is CSAQAGTGYGYTF.

The chain has TRBV18 and TRBJ2-7; D possibly uses TRBD1 or TRBD2 (5 bases each). Trimming removed 6 bases at V and 6 bases at J, with 18 bases between. Germline CDR1 reads KGHSH; CDR2 reads LQKENI. There are 14 residues in the CDR3. The CDR3 protein is CASSQEGLRGEQYF. The CDR3 nucleotides read TGTGCCAGCTCCCAAGAGGGGTTACGGGGCGAGCAGTACTTC.

The chain carries TRBV18 and TRBJ2-1; 8 bases match TRBD1. This CDR3 contains 14 residues. CDR1 KGHSH and CDR2 LQKENI come from the germline V gene. Trimming took 5 bases from V and 5 from J; bases not matched to a gene: 5. The DNA for the CDR3 is TGTGCCAGCTCAGGTGGGACAGGCGACAATGAGCAGTTCTTC. Translated, it gives CASSGGTGDNEQFF. Full variable domain (rest looked up from reference TRBV18 and TRBJ2-1): NAGVMQNPRHLVRRRGQEARLRCSPMKGHSHVYWYRQLPEEGLKFMVYLQKENIIDESGMPKERFSAEFPKEGPSILRIQQVVRGDSAAYFCASSGGTGDNEQFFGPGTRLTVL.

This sequence joins TRBV30 and TRBJ2-7, with a weak D call TRBD1 (6 bases). Between the trimmed V and J ends, which lost 1 base and 6 bases, there was a span of 13 bases. The CDR3 loop spans 13 amino acids. CDR1 and CDR2 from the germline V gene are GTSNPN and SVGIG (reference sequence). In nucleotides, the CDR3 is TGTGCCTGGAGTGGTAGCAGGGGTGGCGAGCAGTACTTC. Its protein product is CAWSGSRGGEQYF. Drawing the rest from reference TRBV30 and TRBJ2-7, the complete variable domain is SQTIHQWPATLVQPVGSPLSLECTVEGTSNPNLYWYRQAAGRGLQLLFYSVGIGQISSEVPQNLSASRPQDRQFILSSKKLLLSDSGFYLCAWSGSRGGEQYFGPGTRLTVT.

The gene calls are TRBV11-2 and TRBJ1-5; possible D gene TRBD1, 5 bases. Germline assignment: CDR1 SGHAT and CDR2 FQNNGV. V gave up 5 bases and J gave up 6 bases, with 11 bases separating them. The CDR3 consists of 13 residues. The CDR3 protein is CASSQQGSQPQHF. The CDR3 nucleotides are TGTGCCAGCAGCCAGCAGGGTTCTCAGCCCCAGCATTTT.

This chain connects TRBV5-1 to TRBJ1-1; tentatively, D is TRBD1 (6 bases). Trimming removed 5 bases at V and 4 bases at J, with 12 bases between. The CDR3 sequence is 13 residues long. Germline CDR1 SGHRS, CDR2 YFSETQ. CDR3 amino acids: CASRGAQGTEAFF. CDR3 DNA sequence: TGCGCCAGCAGGGGGGCGCAGGGCACTGAAGCTTTCTTT.

This clone is a singleton in its sample. V and J are TRBV7-9 and TRBJ2-5; 7 bases agree with TRBD1. The CDR3 has 14 residues. The V gene end was trimmed by 4 bases and the J gene end by 1 base; junction bases not matched to a gene: 3. Germline V CDR1 and CDR2: SEHNR, FQNEAQ (reference sequence). The CDR3 loop reads CASSYRGIQETQYF. CDR3 sequence (DNA): TGTGCCAGCAGCTACAGGGGAATCCAAGAGACCCAGTACTTC.

The table lists this clone with a few counts. The rearrangement uses TRBV28 and TRBJ1-3; D unclear. Germline values: CDR1 MDHEN, CDR2 SYDVKM. Trimming pared 6 bases from V and 4 bases from J, leaving 10 bases between. This CDR3 contains 13 residues. The CDR3 loop reads CASSGGRGNTIYF. CDR3 coding DNA: TGTGCCAGCAGCGGAGGTCGGGGAAACACCATATATTTT.

This clone was observed a single time. The V gene is TRBV5-1, the J gene TRBJ2-7; D perhaps matches TRBD2 (5 bases). Germline V gene sequence: CDR1 SGHRS, CDR2 YFSETQ. V lost 4 bases, J lost 5 bases, and 13 bases lay in between. The CDR3 consists of 13 residues. CDR3 in amino acids: CASSSGLVDEQYF. DNA of the CDR3: TGCGCCAGCAGCAGCGGACTGGTTGACGAGCAGTACTTC.

This chain connects TRBV6-1 to TRBJ1-2; D call uncertain. The CDR3 extends over 14 amino acids. The germline V gene has CDR1 MNHNS and CDR2 SASEGT. V was pared by 2 bases and J by 1 base, with 8 bases between. CDR3 DNA sequence: TGTGCCAGCAGTGAAAGGGTCAGTAACTATGGCTACACCTTC. It specifies CASSERVSNYGYTF.

The CDR3 bases are TGTGCCACAGGGGGTCTCTATGGCTACACCTTC. Protein product: CATGGLYGYTF. The V call is TRBV6-1, the J call TRBJ1-2, with 7 bases that match TRBD1. The CDR3 is made up of 11 amino acids. J gave up 4 bases and V 10 bases, and 3 bases lay outside the gene matches. The germline gives CDR1 MNHNS, CDR2 SASEGT.

This rearrangement joins TRBV10-3 to TRBJ1-1, with 7 nucleotides matching TRBD1. This CDR3 comprises 13 residues. Germline V gene data show CDR1 as ENHRY and CDR2 as SYGVKD. J lost 4 bases, V lost 5 bases, and 4 bases had no gene match. Written as DNA, the CDR3 is TGTGCCATCAGTCCCCGGACAGGCACTGAAGCTTTCTTT. Translation gives CAISPRTGTEAFF.